Listed below are T cell receptor beta chains from one sample, sequenced in a study of PD-1 blockade in classical Hodgkin lymphoma. Assay: immunoSEQ multiplex PCR; the TCRdb copy retains only in-frame clones and omits some. The sample has approximately 160,000 clones, around four fifths seen once. Source: peripheral blood mononuclear cells (PBMCs), taken before the second cycle of nivolumab. The receptors were sampled from a human donor with classical Hodgkin lymphoma. The CDR3 runs from the conserved cysteine through the conserved F or W. The order of the fields is J gene, clone size, V gene, D gene, CDR3 DNA, CDR3 protein. D genes are given only for firm matches. The listing skips clone size in some rows; elsewhere it reads once, few, many or a size class.

TRBJ2-7 NA TRBV5-1 NA TGCGCCAGCAGCACCAAAGACGGACCCTACGAGCAGTACTTC CASSTKDGPYEQYF
TRBJ2-1 NA TRBV9 TRBD1 TGTGCCAGCAGCGTAGGGGGTGATCCGGGACAGTATGAGCAGTTCTTC CASSVGGDPGQYEQFF
TRBJ2-3 NA TRBV6-1 NA TGTGCCACCCTCCCGGGACCAGACACAGATACGCAGTATTTT CATLPGPDTDTQYF
TRBJ1-6 NA TRBV5-4 TRBD1 TGTGCCAGCAGCGATGACAGGGGGCGGTCACCCCTCCACTTT CASSDDRGRSPLHF
TRBJ1-2 NA TRBV4-1 NA TGCGCCAGCAGCCAGGCGGGACGGATTTTCTATGGCTACACCTTC CASSQAGRIFYGYTF
TRBJ2-1 NA TRBV18 TRBD2 TGTGCCAGCTCCCCCCAGCGGGAGGTCTACAATGAGCAGTTCTTC CASSPQREVYNEQFF
TRBJ2-7 NA TRBV28 NA TGTGCCAGCACAAACTCTGACGACTACGAGCAGTACTTC CASTNSDDYEQYF
TRBJ2-3 NA TRBV5-4 NA TGTGCCAGCAGCTTAACGGTCAGGGAGGCAGATACGCAGTATTTT CASSLTVREADTQYF
TRBJ2-2 NA TRBV19 NA TGTGCCAGTAGTATTGGGGGGACCGGGGAGCTGTTTTTT CASSIGGTGELFF
TRBJ1-2 few TRBV7-2 NA TGCGCCAGCAGCTGGGACAAGTCCTATGGCTACACCTTC CASSWDKSYGYTF
TRBJ1-2 NA TRBV5-6 NA TGTGCCAGCAGCTTGGCCAGGGCTTACACCTTC CASSLARAYTF
TRBJ1-2 NA TRBV7-9 NA TGTGCCAGCAGCCCGACAGGCCATAAAAAAAATTATAACTATGGCTACACCTTC CASSPTGHKKNYNYGYTF
TRBJ2-2 NA TRBV6-6 NA TGTGCCAGCAGTTACCCGGACGGTTACACCGGGGAGCTGTTTTTT CASSYPDGYTGELFF
TRBJ2-3 NA TRBV18 NA TGTGCCAGCTCACCACGGGTGCCGGGGACAGATACGCAGTATTTT CASSPRVPGTDTQYF
TRBJ1-2 once TRBV6-1 NA TGTGCCAGCAGCACAGGGAACTATGGCTACACCTTC CASSTGNYGYTF
TRBJ2-7 NA TRBV29-1 TRBD1 TGCAGCGTTGAGATTGCCCGGACAGGGGGCCAATACGAGCAGTACTTC CSVEIARTGGQYEQYF